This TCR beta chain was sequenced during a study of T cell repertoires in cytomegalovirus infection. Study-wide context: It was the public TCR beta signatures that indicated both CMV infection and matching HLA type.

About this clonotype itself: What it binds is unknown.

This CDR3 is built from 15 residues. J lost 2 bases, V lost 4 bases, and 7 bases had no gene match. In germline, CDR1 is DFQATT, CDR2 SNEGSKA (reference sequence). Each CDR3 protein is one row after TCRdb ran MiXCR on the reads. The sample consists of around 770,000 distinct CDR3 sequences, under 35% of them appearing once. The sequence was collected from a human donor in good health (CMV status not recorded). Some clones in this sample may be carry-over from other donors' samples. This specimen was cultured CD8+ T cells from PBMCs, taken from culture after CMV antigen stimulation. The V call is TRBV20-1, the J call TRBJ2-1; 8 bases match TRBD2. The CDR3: CSATRRGGPYNEQFF. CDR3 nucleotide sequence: TGCAGTGCTACCAGACGGGGGGGCCCCTACAATGAGCAGTTCTTC.